This TCR beta chain was obtained from a study of human T cells and chemical hapten exposure. This clonotype was counted between two and nine times. Time point here: patch test 1, 2 weeks after DPC sensitization. Specified treatment: therapeutic diphenylcyclopropenone sensitization with weekly scalp DPC. Using its own MiXCR run on the RACE reads, TCRdb lists one record per CDR3 protein. The sample lists some 180,000 distinct CDR3 sequences, 20% to 25% seen once, with roughly 6.7% in the top ten. The TCR comes from a woman in her fifties or sixties with alopecia areata. Some clones in this sample may be carry-over from other donors' samples. Sequenced material: whole blood, taken in connection with sensitization to the hapten diphenylcyclopropenone (DPC).

The CDR3 protein is CASSELQAGYGYTF. The CDR3 region has the DNA TGTGCCAGCAGTGAACTCCAAGCAGGCTATGGCTACACCTTC. V and J are TRBV28 and TRBJ1-2; D is unclear. Germline CDR1 is MDHEN and CDR2 is SYDVKM. With 5 bases removed from V and 4 bases from J, the gap between germline ends came to 14 bases. CDR3 size: 14 residues.